Listed here are 25 T cell receptor beta chains from one sample, sequenced in a study of cytomegalovirus exposure and HLA in healthy donors. 60 Vbeta and 13 Jbeta primers were used in PCR. The method was immunoSEQ multiplex PCR; TCRdb's version includes in-frame clones alone and lacks a portion of them. The data contain more than 35,000 clones, 45% to 55% of them singletons. The sequenced sample was PBMCs. These receptors came from a woman aged 40 to 49 in good health and CMV-seropositive.

The genes are TRBV6-5 and TRBJ1-6; D is possibly TRBD1 (6 bases). Germline V gene data show CDR1 as MNHEY and CDR2 as SVGAGI. Trimming pared 4 bases from V and 5 bases from J, leaving 9 bases between. The CDR3 has 14 residues. CDR3 sequence: CASSWDTNNSPLHF. CDR3 coding DNA: TGTGCCAGCAGTTGGGACACCAATAATTCACCCCTCCACTTT.

The chain uses TRBV28 and TRBJ1-5; a possible D gene is TRBD1 (6 bases). From germline, CDR1 is MDHEN and CDR2 SYDVKM. The CDR3 is 13 residues long. V was clipped by 6 bases and J by 7 bases, with 13 bases between them. The CDR3 region is CASRGGDRQPQHF. The CDR3 DNA is TGTGCCAGCAGAGGGGGGGATCGACAGCCCCAGCATTTT. Combining the CDR3 with reference TRBV28 and TRBJ1-5 gives the whole variable domain DVKVTQSSRYLVKRTGEKVFLECVQDMDHENMFWYRQDPGLGLRLIYFSYDVKMKEKGDIPEGYSVSREKKERFSLILESASTNQTSMYLCASRGGDRQPQHFGDGTRLSIL.

In the case of this clone: Other DNA variants within this sample encode the same CDR3. V is TRBV9 and J is TRBJ1-2, with D possibly being TRBD1 (6 bases). The CDR3 extends over 15 amino acids. CDR1 is SGDLS, CDR2 YYNGEE, per germline. V was clipped by 0 bases and J by 0 bases, with 9 bases between them. The DNA of the CDR3 is TGTGCCAGCAGCGTAGAGGACAGAGCTAACTATGGCTACACCTTC. It translates to CASSVEDRANYGYTF.

To note about this clone: At one end, the junction sequence differs from germline, possibly due to a read error. This chain uses TRBV6-5 with TRBJ2-2, with a possible D match to TRBD2 (5 bases). The germline V gene encodes CDR1 MNHEY and CDR2 SVGAGI. The CDR3 loop spans 15 amino acids. CDR3 in amino acids: CASSREFTNTGEPFF. DNA of the CDR3: TGTGCCAGCAGTAGGGAGTTCACGAACACCGGGGAGCCGTTTTTT.

This sequence joins TRBV30 and TRBJ2-3, with a weak D call TRBD2 (6 bases). The CDR3 has 13 residues. Germline V CDR1 and CDR2: GTSNPN, SVGIG (reference sequence). V was trimmed by 0 bases and J by 4 bases, leaving 8 bases between them. The CDR3 reads CAWSVWGADTQYF. The CDR3 DNA sequence: TGTGCCTGGAGTGTATGGGGGGCAGATACGCAGTATTTT.

The chain employs TRBV30 and TRBJ2-5, with TRBD2 identical over 7 bases. The CDR3 runs to 13 residues. Germline trimming cut 0 bases from V and 4 bases from J; bases unmatched to any gene: 2. CDR1 is GTSNPN, CDR2 SVGIG, per germline (reference sequence). CDR3 in DNA: TGTGCCTGGAGTGTTTGGGGGGGAGAGACCCAGTACTTC. This gives the protein CAWSVWGGETQYF.

In DNA, the CDR3 is TGTGCCAGCAGTCGACAGGGGGCTAACTATGGCTACACCTTC. Translation gives CASSRQGANYGYTF. The chain employs TRBV28 and TRBJ1-2, with TRBD1 identical over 9 bases. Germline V CDR1 and CDR2: MDHEN, SYDVKM. The CDR3 is made up of 14 amino acids. V was pared by 5 bases and J by 0 bases, with 1 base of the junction left unmatched.

The chain has TRBV5-8 and TRBJ2-7; 8 nucleotides line up with TRBD2. J gave up 0 bases and V 1 base, and 6 bases lay outside the gene matches. This CDR3 contains 16 residues. The germline V gene has CDR1 SGHTS and CDR2 YDEGEE. CDR3 sequence (DNA): TGTGCCAGCAGCTTGAGAGCGGGGGACCACTCCTACGAGCAGTACTTC. Translated: CASSLRAGDHSYEQYF.

The chain couples TRBV7-9 to TRBJ1-2, with D uncertain. The CDR3 spans 14 residues. V dropped 3 bases and J dropped 4 bases, with 12 bases sitting between them. Germline V CDR1 and CDR2: SEHNR, FQNEAQ (reference sequence). CDR3 sequence (DNA): TGTGCCAGCAGCTTGGAACGGGTTTCCTATGGCTACACCTTC. Translating gives CASSLERVSYGYTF.

The chain uses TRBV25-1 and TRBJ2-7; 10 bases are shared with TRBD1. Germline CDR1 MGHDK, CDR2 SYGVNS. CDR3 length: 15 residues. Trimming removed 3 bases from V and 4 bases from J; junction bases left unmatched: 6. DNA for the CDR3: TGTGCCAGCAGTGATCCTGGACAGGGGGGTTACGAGCAGTACTTC. Translation: CASSDPGQGGYEQYF.

The chain carries TRBV11-3 and TRBJ2-5, with no clear D. Germline CDR1 is SGHNT and CDR2 is YENEEA. This CDR3 spans 12 amino acids. The germline V and J ends were trimmed by 3 bases and 2 bases, with 4 bases remaining between them. The CDR3 region is CASSFTQETQYF. CDR3 coding DNA: TGTGCCAGCAGCTTTACACAAGAGACCCAGTACTTC.

The V and J genes are TRBV4-3 and TRBJ2-2; tentatively, D is TRBD2 (5 bases). Germline loops: CDR1 LGHNA, CDR2 YSLEER. The CDR3 has 14 amino acids. With 7 bases removed from V and 2 bases from J, the gap between germline ends came to 11 bases. In DNA, the CDR3 is TGCGCCAGCATGGACGAGGGAAACACCGGGGAGCTGTTTTTT. Amino acids: CASMDEGNTGELFF.

This clone was observed a handful of times. CDR3 residues: CASSQTNTGTGGRGQPQHF. The CDR3 DNA sequence: TGTGCCAGCAGTCAGACAAACACCGGGACAGGGGGCCGGGGTCAGCCCCAGCATTTT. V is TRBV28 and J is TRBJ1-5; 12 positions match TRBD1. After removal of 5 bases from V and 6 bases from J, the junction contained 17 bases not matched to a gene. This CDR3 region has 19 residues. The V gene's germline CDR1 is MDHEN and CDR2 SYDVKM.

The chain couples TRBV4-2 to TRBJ2-7; D is ambiguous. The V and J ends lost 5 bases and 1 base respectively, with 18 bases between them. Germline V gives CDR1 LGHNA, CDR2 YNFKEQ. The CDR3 contains 16 residues. The CDR3 DNA reads as TGTGCCAGCAGCGCCGACGGAGCGTCCCCATCCTACGAGCAGTACTTC. Amino acids: CASSADGASPSYEQYF.

The J gene is TRBJ2-2, the V gene TRBV13, with D maybe TRBD1 (5 bases). Trimming removed 2 bases from V and 5 bases from J, with 12 bases in between. Looked up from germline, CDR1 is PRHDT and CDR2 is FYEKMQ (reference sequence). CDR3 size: 15 residues. The CDR3 region is CASSLKQVWTGELFF. In nucleotides, the CDR3 is TGTGCCAGCAGCTTAAAACAGGTGTGGACCGGGGAGCTGTTTTTT.

This clone has a handful of counts. The rearrangement links TRBV28 to TRBJ1-5; no clear D. Between the trimmed V and J ends, which lost 4 bases and 5 bases, there was a span of 6 bases. The CDR3 is 12 residues long. Germline CDR1 reads MDHEN; CDR2 reads SYDVKM. The CDR3 DNA reads as TGTGCCAGCAGTTCGTATTATCAGCCCCAGCATTTT. Its protein product is CASSSYYQPQHF.

The chain links TRBV10-3 to TRBJ1-5; possibly TRBD1 for D (6 bases). V was trimmed by 6 bases and J by 6 bases, leaving 18 bases between them. CDR3 length equals 15 residues. Germline-derived CDR1 and CDR2 are ENHRY and SYGVKD. The CDR3 bases are TGTGCCATCAGCAGGGAGGGGACGACAGGTCAGCCCCAGCATTTT. Translated, it gives CAISREGTTGQPQHF.

This rearrangement joins TRBV2 to TRBJ1-3; D remains ambiguous. This CDR3 region has 16 residues. V was trimmed by 6 bases and J by 2 bases, leaving 17 bases between them. Germline lookup yields CDR1 SNHLY and CDR2 FYNNEI. In DNA form, the CDR3 reads TGTGCCAGCAGCATAGGCCCTTCGGGGACTGGAAACACCATATATTTT. Translation: CASSIGPSGTGNTIYF.

This clone was observed a few times. The chain has TRBV7-9 and TRBJ1-3; maybe TRBD1 (5 bases). V gave up 1 base and J gave up 2 bases, with 9 bases separating them. The CDR3 has 15 residues. Per the germline V gene, CDR1 is SEHNR and CDR2 is FQNEAQ (reference sequence). As DNA, the CDR3 is TGTGCCAGCAGCTTAGTTGAAGGGGCTGGAAACACCATATATTTT. It yields the protein CASSLVEGAGNTIYF.

The chain links TRBV6-1 to TRBJ2-5; possible D gene TRBD2, 6 bases. The CDR3 totals 15 residues. CDR1 is MNHNS and CDR2 is SASEGT in the germline V gene. Trimming shortened V by 2 bases and J by 5 bases, and 15 bases separated the two germline ends. The CDR3 spells CASSESGRGWETQYF. As DNA, the CDR3 is TGTGCCAGCAGTGAAAGTGGGCGGGGCTGGGAGACCCAGTACTTC.

This clone was counted a few times. The rearrangement links TRBV6-5 to TRBJ2-1; tentative D call: TRBD1 (5 bases). V lost 6 bases and J 6 bases, leaving 15 bases between the germline ends. The CDR3 extends over 14 amino acids. Germline CDR1 MNHEY, CDR2 SVGAGI. CDR3 region: CASRSTRRVNEQFF. As DNA, the CDR3 is TGTGCCAGCAGATCCACCCGCAGGGTCAATGAGCAGTTCTTC.

CDR3 sequence: CASSSDRGLDEAFF. The CDR3 DNA reads TGTGCCAGCAGCTCGGACAGGGGTCTGGATGAAGCTTTCTTT. The chain carries TRBV7-3 and TRBJ1-1, with 9 bases aligning to TRBD1. CDR1 and CDR2 from the germline V gene are SGHTA and FQGTGA. The CDR3 length is 14 residues. The V segment lost 4 bases and the J segment 7 bases; nucleotides outside the gene matches: 7. Combining the CDR3 with reference TRBV7-3 and TRBJ1-1 gives the whole variable domain GAGVSQTPSNKVTEKGKYVELRCDPISGHTALYWYRQSLGQGPEFLIYFQGTGAADDSGLPNDRFFAVRPEGSVSTLKIQRTERGDSAVYLCASSSDRGLDEAFFGQGTRLTVV.

This clone turned up a few times. CDR3 protein: CASSQDLTGGAGYYEQYF. As DNA, the CDR3 is TGTGCCAGCAGCCAAGATCTGACAGGGGGCGCGGGATACTACGAGCAGTACTTC. The chain has TRBV4-2 and TRBJ2-7; 10 nucleotides align to TRBD1. Germline values: CDR1 LGHNA, CDR2 YNFKEQ. This CDR3 contains 18 residues. V lost 0 bases, J lost 3 bases, and 11 bases stayed unmatched.

The CDR3 DNA reads as TGCGCCAGCAGCTTGAGTGCTAGCGGGGGGAAAACCGGGGAGCTGTTTTTT. Its protein is CASSLSASGGKTGELFF. The V and J genes are TRBV5-1 and TRBJ2-2; the match to TRBD2 covers 11 bases. The trim removed 1 base at V and 5 bases at J, leaving 7 bases unmatched. CDR1 SGHRS and CDR2 YFSETQ come from the germline V gene. This CDR3 region has 17 residues.

This clone was counted only a few times. CDR3 loop: CASSTGTAQNSPLHF. The CDR3 DNA reads TGTGCCAGCAGCACGGGGACAGCCCAAAACTCACCCCTCCACTTT. The chain combines TRBV7-9 with TRBJ1-6, with 7 bases matching TRBD1. The CDR3 totals 15 residues. The trim removed 5 bases at V and 10 bases at J, leaving 11 bases unmatched. Germline V gives CDR1 SEHNR, CDR2 FQNEAQ (reference sequence).